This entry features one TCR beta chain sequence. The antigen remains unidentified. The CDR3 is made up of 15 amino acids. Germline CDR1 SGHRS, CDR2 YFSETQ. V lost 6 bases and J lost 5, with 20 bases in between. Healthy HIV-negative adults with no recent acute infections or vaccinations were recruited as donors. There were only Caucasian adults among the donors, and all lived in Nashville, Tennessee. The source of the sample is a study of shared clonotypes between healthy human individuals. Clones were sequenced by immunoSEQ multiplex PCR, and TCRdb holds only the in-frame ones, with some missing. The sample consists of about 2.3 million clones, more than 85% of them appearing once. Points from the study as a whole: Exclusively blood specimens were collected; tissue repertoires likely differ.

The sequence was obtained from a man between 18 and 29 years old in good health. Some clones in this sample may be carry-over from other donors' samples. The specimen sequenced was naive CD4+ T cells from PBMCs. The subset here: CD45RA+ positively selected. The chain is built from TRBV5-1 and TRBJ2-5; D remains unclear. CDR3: CASTLAGQERETQYF. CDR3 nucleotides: TGCGCCAGCACGTTGGCAGGTCAGGAACGGGAGACCCAGTACTTC.